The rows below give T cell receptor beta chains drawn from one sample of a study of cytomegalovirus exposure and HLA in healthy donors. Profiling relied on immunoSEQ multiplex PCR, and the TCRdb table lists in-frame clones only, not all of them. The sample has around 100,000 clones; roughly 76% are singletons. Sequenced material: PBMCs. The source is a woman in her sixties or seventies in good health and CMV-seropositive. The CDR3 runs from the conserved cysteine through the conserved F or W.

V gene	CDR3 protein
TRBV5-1	CASSSPGQGDTEAFF
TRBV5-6	CASRGRRTGELFF
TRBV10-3	CAISAVHLGQGNTGELFF
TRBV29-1	CSVGEPNSPLHF
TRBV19	CASRSAGGNQPQHF
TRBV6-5	CASSRSGGGQPQHF
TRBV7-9	CASSRLASYEQYF
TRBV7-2	CASSSPGLAVMTQYF
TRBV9	CASSVGGTLSYEQYF
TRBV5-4	CASSREWGTEAFF
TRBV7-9	CASLGASGHYEQYF
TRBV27	CASSLSTGNTEAFF
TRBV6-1	CASTRLAQNNEQFF
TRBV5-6	CASSSSRAYQETQYF
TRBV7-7	CASKTGIYEQYF
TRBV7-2	CASTTSGGSSYNEQFF
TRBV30	CAWSVKRNLYNEQFF
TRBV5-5	CASTPGGLKINEQFF
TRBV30	CAWSEWENQPQHF
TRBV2	CAARGLAGANEQFF
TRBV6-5	CASSYSSDTEAFF
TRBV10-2	CASRGGQVNTEAFF
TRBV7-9	CASSQPGSRGGTEAFF
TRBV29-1	CSVAGTGDGTQYF
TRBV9	CASSLLFANTGELFF
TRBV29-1	CSVTVNPGLIYEQYF
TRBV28	CASSEPQGRNEQFF
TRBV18	CASSSGGDYEQYF
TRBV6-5	CASRGQRQSYNEQFF
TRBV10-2	CASSGSGVPGYGYTF